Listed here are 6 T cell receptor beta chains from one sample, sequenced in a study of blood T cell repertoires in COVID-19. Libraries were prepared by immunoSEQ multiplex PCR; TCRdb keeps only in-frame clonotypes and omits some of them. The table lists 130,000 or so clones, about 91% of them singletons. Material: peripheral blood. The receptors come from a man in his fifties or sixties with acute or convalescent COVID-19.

DNA of the CDR3: TGTGCCAGCAGTTTAGTGGAGACCGGGGAGCTGTTTTTT. Translated, it gives CASSLVETGELFF. The rearrangement joins TRBV27 to TRBJ2-2; D ambiguous. V was cut by 2 bases and J by 5 bases, with 6 bases left in between. This CDR3 spans 13 amino acids. Germline V gene lookup returns CDR1 MNHEY and CDR2 SMNVEV (reference sequence).

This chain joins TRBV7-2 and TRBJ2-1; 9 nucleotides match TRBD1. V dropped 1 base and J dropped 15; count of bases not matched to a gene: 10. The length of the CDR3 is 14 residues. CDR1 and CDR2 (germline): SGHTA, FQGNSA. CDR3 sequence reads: CASSLVGGQGIVFF. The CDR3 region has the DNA TGTGCCAGCAGCTTAGTGGGGGGACAGGGAATTGTGTTCTTC.

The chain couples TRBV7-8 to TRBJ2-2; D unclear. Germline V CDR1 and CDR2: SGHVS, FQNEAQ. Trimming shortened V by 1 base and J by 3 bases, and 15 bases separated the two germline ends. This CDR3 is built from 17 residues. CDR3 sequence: CASSLGIHSGHTGELFF. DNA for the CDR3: TGTGCCAGCAGCTTAGGGATACACAGTGGGCACACCGGGGAGCTGTTTTTT. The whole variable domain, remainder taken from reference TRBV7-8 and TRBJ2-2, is GAGVSQSPRYKVAKRGQDVALRCDPISGHVSLFWYQQALGQGPEFLTYFQNEAQLDKSGLPSDRFFAERPEGSVSTLKIQRTQQEDSAVYLCASSLGIHSGHTGELFFGEGSRLTVL.

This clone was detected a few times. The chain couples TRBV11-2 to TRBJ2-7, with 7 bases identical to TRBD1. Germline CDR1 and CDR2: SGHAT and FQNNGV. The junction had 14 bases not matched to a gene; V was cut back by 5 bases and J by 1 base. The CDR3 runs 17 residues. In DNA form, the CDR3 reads TGTGCCAGCAGCGGGAACCGGGACAGCAAAATTTCCTACGAGCAGTACTTC. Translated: CASSGNRDSKISYEQYF.

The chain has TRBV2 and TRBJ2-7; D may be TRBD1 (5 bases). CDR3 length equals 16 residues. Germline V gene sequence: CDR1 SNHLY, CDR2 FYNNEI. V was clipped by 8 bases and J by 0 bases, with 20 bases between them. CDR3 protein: CASQGPGHLSSYEQYF. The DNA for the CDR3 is TGTGCCAGCCAAGGGCCTGGACACCTGAGCTCCTACGAGCAGTACTTC. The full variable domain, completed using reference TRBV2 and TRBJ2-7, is EPEVTQTPSHQVTQMGQEVILRCVPISNHLYFYWYRQILGQKVEFLVSFYNNEISEKSEIFDDQFSVERPDGSNFTLKIRSTKLEDSAMYFCASQGPGHLSSYEQYFGPGTRLTVT.

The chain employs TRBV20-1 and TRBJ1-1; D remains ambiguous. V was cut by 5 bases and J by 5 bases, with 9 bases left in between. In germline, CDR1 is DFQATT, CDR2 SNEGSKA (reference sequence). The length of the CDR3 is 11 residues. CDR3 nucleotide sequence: TGCAGTGCTTGGAGAGAGACTGAAGCTTTCTTT. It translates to CSAWRETEAFF.